The sequence of this TCR beta chain was determined in a study of cytomegalovirus exposure and HLA in healthy donors. Study results and caveats: Data from an earlier analysis indicated that most TCR beta V segments were productive either about 90% or about 30% of the time. V- and J-gene trimming in TCR beta was tied to a missense DCLRE1C variant by an analysis performed later.

Trimming took 7 bases from V and 4 from J, leaving 19 bases between them. Per the germline V gene, CDR1 is LNHDA and CDR2 is SQIVND (reference sequence). The CDR3 has 15 amino acids. Both 60 Vbeta primers and 13 Jbeta primers went into the PCR. Generated by immunoSEQ multiplex PCR, the TCRdb table keeps only in-frame clones and is missing some. The sample shows 150,000 to 200,000 clones, 60% to 80% of them seen only once. Note on this clone: Its specificity is unknown.

J is TRBJ1-2 and V is TRBV19; D possibly corresponds to TRBD1 (6 bases). Sequencing was carried out using PBMCs. The clonotype was recovered from a man aged 50 to 59 in good health and CMV-seropositive. The CDR3 is CASTLKGEWGYGYTF. CDR3 nucleotide sequence: TGTGCCAGTACCCTCAAGGGGGAGTGGGGCTATGGCTACACCTTC.